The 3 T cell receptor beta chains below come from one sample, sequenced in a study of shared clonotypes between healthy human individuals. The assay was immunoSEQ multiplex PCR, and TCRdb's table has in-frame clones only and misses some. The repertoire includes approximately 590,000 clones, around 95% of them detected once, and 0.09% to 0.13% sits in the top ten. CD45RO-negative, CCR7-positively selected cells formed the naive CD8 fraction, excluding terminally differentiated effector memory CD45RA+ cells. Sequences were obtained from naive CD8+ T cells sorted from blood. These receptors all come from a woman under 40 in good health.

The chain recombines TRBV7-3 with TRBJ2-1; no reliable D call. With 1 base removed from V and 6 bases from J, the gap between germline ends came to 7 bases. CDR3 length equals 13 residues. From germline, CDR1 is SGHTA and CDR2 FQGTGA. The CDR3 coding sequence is TGTGCCAGCAGCTTAATGGGTATCAATGAGCAGTTCTTC. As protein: CASSLMGINEQFF.

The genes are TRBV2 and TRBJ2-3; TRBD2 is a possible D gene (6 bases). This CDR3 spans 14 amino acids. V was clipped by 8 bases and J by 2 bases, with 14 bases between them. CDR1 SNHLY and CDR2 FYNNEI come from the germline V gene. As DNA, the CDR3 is TGTGCCAGCGGGCGGGAACGCGACACAGATACGCAGTATTTT. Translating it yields CASGRERDTDTQYF.

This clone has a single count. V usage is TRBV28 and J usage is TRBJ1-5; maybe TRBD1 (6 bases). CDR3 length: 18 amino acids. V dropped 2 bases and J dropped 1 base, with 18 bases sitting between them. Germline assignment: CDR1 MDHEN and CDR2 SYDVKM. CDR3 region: CASSLRGQGHGSNQPQHF. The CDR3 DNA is TGTGCCAGCAGTTTACGGGGCCAGGGGCATGGGAGCAATCAGCCCCAGCATTTT.